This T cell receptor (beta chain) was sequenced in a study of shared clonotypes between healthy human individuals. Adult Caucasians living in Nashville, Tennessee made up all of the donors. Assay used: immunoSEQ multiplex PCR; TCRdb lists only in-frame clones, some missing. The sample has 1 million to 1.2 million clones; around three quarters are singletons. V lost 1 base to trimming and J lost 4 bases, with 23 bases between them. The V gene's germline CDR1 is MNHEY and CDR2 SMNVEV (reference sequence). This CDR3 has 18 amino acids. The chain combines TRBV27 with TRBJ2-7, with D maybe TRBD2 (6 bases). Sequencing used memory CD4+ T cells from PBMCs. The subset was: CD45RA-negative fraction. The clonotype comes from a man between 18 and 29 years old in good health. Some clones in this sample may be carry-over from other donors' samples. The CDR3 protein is CASSLFPWRDIKLYEQYF. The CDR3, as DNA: TGTGCCAGCAGTTTATTTCCGTGGCGGGATATCAAACTTTACGAGCAGTACTTC.